One sample yielded the 8 T cell receptor beta chains listed below, sequenced in a study of blood T cell repertoires in COVID-19. Measured with immunoSEQ multiplex PCR; TCRdb has only the in-frame clones, and not every one. In the table there are approximately 410,000 clones, roughly 88% of which are singletons. The sample comprised peripheral blood. These receptors were collected from a woman in her twenties or thirties with active or convalescent COVID-19.

On this clone itself: The same CDR3 arises from other DNA sequences in this sample as well. V and J are TRBV18 and TRBJ2-5, with 9 bases lining up with TRBD2. The ends lost 0 bases at V and 5 bases at J; junction bases unmatched: 1. The CDR3 has 14 amino acids. The germline gives CDR1 KGHSH, CDR2 LQKENI. The CDR3: CASSPPTSGETQYF. As DNA, the CDR3 is TGTGCCAGCTCACCACCTACTAGCGGGGAGACCCAGTACTTC.

The chain has TRBV3-1 (or the pseudogene TRBV3-2) and TRBJ2-3, with 10 bases identical to TRBD2. There are 18 residues in the CDR3. Germline loops: CDR1 LGHDT, CDR2 YNNKEL (reference sequence). Trimming removed 0 bases from V and 6 bases from J; junction bases left unmatched: 12. CDR3 region: CASSQDGDKAGGHDTQYF. In nucleotides, the CDR3 is TGTGCCAGCAGCCAAGATGGCGATAAAGCGGGGGGGCACGATACGCAGTATTTT.

This chain joins TRBV6-5 and TRBJ2-3; 9 positions match TRBD2. From germline, CDR1 is MNHEY and CDR2 SVGAGI. V shed 2 bases and J 4 bases; nucleotides not matched to a gene: 4. CDR3 length equals 15 residues. In DNA form, the CDR3 reads TGTGCCAGCAGTTACGGAGCGGGAGGAGCAGATACGCAGTATTTT. This sequence encodes CASSYGAGGADTQYF.

The chain is built from TRBV29-1 and TRBJ1-1; D is unclear. This CDR3 has 12 residues. Germline CDR1 SQVTM, CDR2 ANQGSEA. The CDR3 here is CSFARGNTEAFF. The CDR3 bases are TGCAGTTTCGCGCGGGGGAACACTGAAGCTTTCTTT. Drawing the rest from reference TRBV29-1 and TRBJ1-1, the complete variable domain is SAVISQKPSRDICQRGTSLTIQCQVDSQVTMMFWYRQQPGQSLTLIATANQGSEATYESGFVIDKFPISRPNLTFSTLTVSNMSPEDSSIYLCSFARGNTEAFFGQGTRLTVV.

There are a few counts of this clone. Within the sample, other DNA sequences also encode this same CDR3. The chain is built from TRBV5-4 and TRBJ2-7, with TRBD2 matching over 10 bases. Per germline, CDR1 SGHNT and CDR2 YYREEE (reference sequence). V lost 1 base to trimming and J lost 3 bases; unmatched junction nucleotides: 1. CDR3 length: 14 amino acids. CDR3 DNA sequence: TGTGCCAGCAGCTTGTCTAGCGGGGGCTACGAGCAGTACTTC. Translating gives CASSLSSGGYEQYF.

The V call is TRBV5-1, the J call TRBJ2-7; perhaps TRBD1 as D (5 bases). Germline CDR1 is SGHRS and CDR2 is YFSETQ. V lost 0 bases to trimming and J lost 4 bases, with 8 bases between them. The CDR3 sequence is 13 residues long. The CDR3 DNA sequence: TGCGCCAGCAGCTTGGCGTCAGGGTACGAGCAGTACTTC. Amino acids: CASSLASGYEQYF.

The chain combines TRBV7-9 with TRBJ1-2; maybe TRBD1 (5 bases). V was cut by 5 bases and J by 4 bases, with 14 bases left in between. Germline CDR1 SEHNR, CDR2 FQNEAQ (reference sequence). The CDR3 loop spans 14 amino acids. In DNA form, the CDR3 reads TGTGCCAGCAGCCTAGACGGCGGGGGCTATGGCTACACCTTC. Its translation is CASSLDGGGYGYTF.

Here the CDR3 DNA reads TGTGCCAGCAGCTTAAGAGGGACCGGGACTAGCTCCCCAGATACGCAGTATTTT. This codes for CASSLRGTGTSSPDTQYF. The J gene is TRBJ2-3, the V gene TRBV7-9, with 9 bases matching TRBD2. The CDR3 consists of 18 residues. The V segment lost 2 bases and the J segment 4 bases; nucleotides outside the gene matches: 13. Germline CDR1 reads SEHNR; CDR2 reads FQNEAQ (reference sequence).